This passage covers 10 T cell receptor beta chains from one sample sequenced in a study of a mutant IDH1 vaccine in newly diagnosed glioma. Time point defined: week 23, last vaccination. Each dose of the vaccine consisted of 300 ug of mutant IDH1 20-mer peptide, with topical imiquimod. Their target antigens are unknown. Data came from immunoSEQ multiplex PCR; TCRdb stores just in-frame clones and leaves some out. This sample has 40,000 to 45,000 clones, with around 85% found just once. Sequenced material: PBMCs, taken from a glioma patient whose treatment included an IDH1 peptide vaccine. The receptors derive from a woman aged 18-29 years with glioma. Some clones in this sample may be carry-over from other donors' samples.

This clone came up once. This chain connects TRBV11-3 to TRBJ2-7; D unclear. Germline lookup yields CDR1 SGHNT and CDR2 YENEEA. The V and J ends lost 4 bases and 3 bases respectively, with 16 bases between them. The CDR3 has 15 amino acids. In nucleotides, the CDR3 is TGTGCCAGCAGCTCCCCCCTCGGGCCCCTCTACGAGCAGTACTTC. It encodes CASSSPLGPLYEQYF.

This chain links TRBV29-1 with TRBJ2-3, with 9 positions matching TRBD1. The junction had 6 bases not matched to a gene; V was cut back by 4 bases and J by 1 base. CDR3 length equals 15 residues. Germline V gene sequence: CDR1 SQVTM, CDR2 ANQGSEA. In DNA, the CDR3 is TGCAGCGTTGTTAGACAGGGGGTGGGCACAGATACGCAGTATTTT. This translates into CSVVRQGVGTDTQYF.

The chain combines TRBV2 with TRBJ2-5; 9 bases align to TRBD1. The CDR3 runs 14 residues. CDR1 is SNHLY and CDR2 is FYNNEI in the germline V gene. With V trimmed by 8 bases and J by 3 bases, 7 bases remained unmatched. Here the CDR3 reads CASSTQGAKETQYF. The CDR3 bases are TGTGCCAGCTCCACACAGGGGGCTAAAGAGACCCAGTACTTC.

The genes are TRBV29-1 and TRBJ2-7; weak D call: TRBD2 (6 bases). Trimming took 1 base from V and 0 from J, leaving 7 bases between them. This CDR3 contains 13 residues. Germline V lookup: CDR1 SQVTM, CDR2 ANQGSEA. The CDR3 region is CSVEGDFSYEQYF. For the CDR3, the DNA is TGCAGCGTTGAAGGGGACTTCTCCTACGAGCAGTACTTC.

This chain links TRBV7-8 with TRBJ2-7; maybe TRBD2 (5 bases). The CDR3 runs 13 residues. Germline CDR1 is SGHVS and CDR2 is FQNEAQ. V shed 1 base and J shed 5 bases, with 9 bases lying between them. The CDR3 region is CASSLGTSNEQYF. CDR3 sequence (DNA): TGTGCCAGCAGCTTAGGGACTTCGAACGAGCAGTACTTC. The full variable domain, rest sourced from reference TRBV7-8 and TRBJ2-7, is GAGVSQSPRYKVAKRGQDVALRCDPISGHVSLFWYQQALGQGPEFLTYFQNEAQLDKSGLPSDRFFAERPEGSVSTLKIQRTQQEDSAVYLCASSLGTSNEQYFGPGTRLTVT.

V usage is TRBV7-9 and J usage is TRBJ1-2; 9 nucleotides agree with TRBD1. Germline lookup yields CDR1 SEHNR and CDR2 FQNEAQ (reference sequence). After removal of 5 bases from V and 2 bases from J, the junction contained 9 bases not matched to a gene. The CDR3 length is 16 residues. The CDR3 loop is CASSTDRGKGNYGYTF. For the CDR3, the DNA is TGTGCCAGCAGCACCGACAGGGGGAAAGGGAACTATGGCTACACCTTC.

The J gene is TRBJ2-7, the V gene TRBV9; D remains unclear. Trimming cost V 0 bases and J 5 bases, with 12 bases left between them. The CDR3 is made up of 14 amino acids. The germline V gene has CDR1 SGDLS and CDR2 YYNGEE. CDR3 in amino acids: CASSVDGWVNEQYF. In DNA form, the CDR3 reads TGTGCCAGCAGCGTAGATGGATGGGTAAACGAGCAGTACTTC. Full variable domain (rest looked up from reference TRBV9 and TRBJ2-7): DSGVTQTPKHLITATGQRVTLRCSPRSGDLSVYWYQQSLDQGLQFLIQYYNGEERAKGNILERFSAQQFPDLHSELNLSSLELGDSALYFCASSVDGWVNEQYFGPGTRLTVT.

The rearrangement links TRBV19 to TRBJ2-7; 8 bases fit TRBD1. This CDR3 region has 15 residues. CDR1 is LNHDA, CDR2 SQIVND, per germline (reference sequence). V lost 5 bases, J lost 4 bases, and 10 bases stayed unmatched. The CDR3 region has the DNA TGTGCCAGTAGTCCTATGACAGGGGCTGGATACGAGCAGTACTTC. Protein: CASSPMTGAGYEQYF.

The gene calls are TRBV18 and TRBJ2-1; TRBD2 matches 11 bases. In germline, CDR1 is KGHSH, CDR2 LQKENI. CDR3 length equals 14 residues. V shed 3 bases, J shed 7 bases, and the junction held 2 bases outside the gene matches. Here the CDR3 reads CASSPTSGINEQFF. CDR3 nucleotide sequence: TGTGCCAGCTCACCGACTAGCGGGATTAATGAGCAGTTCTTC. The entire variable domain, with the rest obtained from reference TRBV18 and TRBJ2-1, is as follows: NAGVMQNPRHLVRRRGQEARLRCSPMKGHSHVYWYRQLPEEGLKFMVYLQKENIIDESGMPKERFSAEFPKEGPSILRIQQVVRGDSAAYFCASSPTSGINEQFFGPGTRLTVL.

In regard to this clone: One junction end disagrees with the germline gene, perhaps due to a read error. This chain links TRBV19 with TRBJ1-2, with 9 bases identical to TRBD1. CDR1 and CDR2 from the germline V gene are LNHDA and SQIVND (reference sequence). The CDR3 length is 17 residues. CDR3 sequence reads: CASSLLPGDRANDGYTF. Written as DNA, the CDR3 is TGTGCCAGTAGTCTTTTACCCGGGGACAGGGCTAACGATGGCTACACCTTC.